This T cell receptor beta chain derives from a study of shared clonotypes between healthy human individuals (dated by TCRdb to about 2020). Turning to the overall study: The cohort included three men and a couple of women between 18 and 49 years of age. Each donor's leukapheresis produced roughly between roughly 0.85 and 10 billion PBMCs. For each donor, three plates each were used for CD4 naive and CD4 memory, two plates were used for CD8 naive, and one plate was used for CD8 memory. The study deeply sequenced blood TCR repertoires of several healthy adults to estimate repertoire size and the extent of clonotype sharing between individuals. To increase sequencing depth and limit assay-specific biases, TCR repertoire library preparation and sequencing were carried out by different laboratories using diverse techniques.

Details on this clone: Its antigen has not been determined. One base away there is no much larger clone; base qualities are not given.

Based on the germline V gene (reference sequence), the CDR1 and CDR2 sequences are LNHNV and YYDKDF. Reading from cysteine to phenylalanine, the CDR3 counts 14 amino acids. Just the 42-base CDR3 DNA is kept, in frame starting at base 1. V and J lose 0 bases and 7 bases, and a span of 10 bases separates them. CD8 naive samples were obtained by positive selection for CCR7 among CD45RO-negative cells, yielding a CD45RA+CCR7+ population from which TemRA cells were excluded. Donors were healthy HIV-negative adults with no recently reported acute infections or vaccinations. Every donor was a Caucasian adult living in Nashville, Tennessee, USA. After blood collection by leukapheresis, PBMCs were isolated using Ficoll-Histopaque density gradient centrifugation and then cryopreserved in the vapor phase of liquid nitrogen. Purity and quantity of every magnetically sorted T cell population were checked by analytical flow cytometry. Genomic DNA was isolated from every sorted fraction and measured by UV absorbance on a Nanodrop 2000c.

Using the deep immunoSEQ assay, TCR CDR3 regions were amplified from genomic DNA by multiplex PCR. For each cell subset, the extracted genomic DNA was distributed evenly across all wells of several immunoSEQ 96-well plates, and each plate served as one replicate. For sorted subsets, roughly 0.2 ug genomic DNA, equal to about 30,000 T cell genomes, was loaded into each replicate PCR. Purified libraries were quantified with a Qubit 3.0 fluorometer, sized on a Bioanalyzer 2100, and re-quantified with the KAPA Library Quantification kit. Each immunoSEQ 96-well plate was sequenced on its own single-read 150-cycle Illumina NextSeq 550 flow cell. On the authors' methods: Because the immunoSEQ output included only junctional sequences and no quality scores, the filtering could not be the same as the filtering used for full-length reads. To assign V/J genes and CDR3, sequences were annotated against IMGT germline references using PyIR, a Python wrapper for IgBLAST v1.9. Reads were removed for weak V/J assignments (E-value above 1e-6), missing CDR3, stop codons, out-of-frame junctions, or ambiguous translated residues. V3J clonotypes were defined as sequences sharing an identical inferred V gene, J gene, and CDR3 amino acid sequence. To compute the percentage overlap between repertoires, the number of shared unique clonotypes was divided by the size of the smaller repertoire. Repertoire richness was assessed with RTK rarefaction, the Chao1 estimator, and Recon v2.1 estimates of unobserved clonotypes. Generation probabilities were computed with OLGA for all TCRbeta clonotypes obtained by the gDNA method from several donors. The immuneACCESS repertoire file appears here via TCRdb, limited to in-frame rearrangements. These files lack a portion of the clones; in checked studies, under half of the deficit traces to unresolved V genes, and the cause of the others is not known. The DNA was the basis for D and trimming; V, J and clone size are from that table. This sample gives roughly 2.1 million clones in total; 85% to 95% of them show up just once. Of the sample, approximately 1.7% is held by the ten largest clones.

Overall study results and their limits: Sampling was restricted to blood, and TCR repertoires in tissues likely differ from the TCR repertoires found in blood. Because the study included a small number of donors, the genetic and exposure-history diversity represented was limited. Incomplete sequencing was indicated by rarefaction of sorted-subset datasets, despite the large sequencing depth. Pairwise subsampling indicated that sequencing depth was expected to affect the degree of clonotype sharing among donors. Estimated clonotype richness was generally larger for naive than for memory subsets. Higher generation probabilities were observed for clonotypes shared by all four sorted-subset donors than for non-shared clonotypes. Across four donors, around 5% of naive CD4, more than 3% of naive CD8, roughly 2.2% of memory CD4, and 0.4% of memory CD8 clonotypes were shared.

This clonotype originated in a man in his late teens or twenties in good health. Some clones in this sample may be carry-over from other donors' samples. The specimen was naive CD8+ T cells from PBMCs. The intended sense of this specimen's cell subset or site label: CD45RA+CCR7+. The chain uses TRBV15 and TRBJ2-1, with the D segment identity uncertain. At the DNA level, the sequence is TGTGCCACCAGCAGAGATCGAGTTGGGAATGAGCAGTTCTTC. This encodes CATSRDRVGNEQFF.